The rows below give T cell receptor beta chains drawn from one sample of a study of T cells expressing NK-cell markers. TCRdb reprocessed the 5' RACE reads, with one entry per CDR3 protein and no DNA. This table holds about 550,000 distinct CDR3 sequences. Specimen: blood T cells: a sorted CD56 or NKG2C T cell subset, CD4+ or CD8+ T cells, or bulk PBMC T cells (not recorded which). The receptor set was obtained from a man younger than 35 in good health. Each CDR3 is given with its conserved first and last residue.

TRBJ2-1,TRBV30,CAWSPTRVREQFF
TRBJ1-2,TRBV10-3,CAISGDGYGYTF
TRBJ2-2,TRBV29-1,CSVEGTAATTGELFF
TRBJ2-1,TRBV20-1,CSARLPGPRRDDNEQFF
TRBJ2-2,TRBV11-2,CASSYTTGTLSGELFF
TRBJ1-2,TRBV12-3/TRBV12-4,CASRGTPNYGYTF
TRBJ1-2,TRBV6-5,CASSYSTGAAYGYTF
TRBJ2-3,TRBV6-4,CASTELSTDTQYF
TRBJ1-1,TRBV20-1,CSARDRVIEAFF
TRBJ2-2,TRBV6-5,CASSYYGAPNTGELFF
TRBJ1-5,TRBV29-1,CSVRTGSTQPQHF
TRBJ2-1,TRBV2,CASSDPTSWLNNEQFF
TRBJ2-1,TRBV25-1,CASELRLAGGGEQFF
TRBJ2-5,TRBV5-1,CASSLVSAGGETQYF
TRBJ2-1,TRBV4-3,CASTPTPGLVGVNEQFF
TRBJ2-7,TRBV7-2,CASSSGPQYEQYF
TRBJ2-1,TRBV4-3,CASSQDYRGYNEQFF
TRBJ1-5,TRBV3-1,CASSQTGVSQPQHF
TRBJ2-2,TRBV12-3/TRBV12-4,CASSFSGPTGGLTGELFF